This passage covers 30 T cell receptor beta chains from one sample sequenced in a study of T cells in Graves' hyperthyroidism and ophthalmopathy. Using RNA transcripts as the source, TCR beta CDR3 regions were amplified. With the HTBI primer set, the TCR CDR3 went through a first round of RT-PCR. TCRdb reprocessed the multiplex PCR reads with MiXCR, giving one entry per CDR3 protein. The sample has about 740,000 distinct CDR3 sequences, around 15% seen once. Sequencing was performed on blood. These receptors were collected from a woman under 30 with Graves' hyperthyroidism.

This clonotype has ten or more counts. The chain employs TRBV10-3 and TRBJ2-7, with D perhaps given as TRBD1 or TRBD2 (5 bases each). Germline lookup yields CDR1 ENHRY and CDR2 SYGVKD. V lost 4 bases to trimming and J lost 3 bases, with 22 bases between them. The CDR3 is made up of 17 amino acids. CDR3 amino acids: CAISVSGLWDGNYEQYF. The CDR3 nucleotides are TGTGCCATCAGTGTTTCTGGGCTCTGGGACGGGAACTACGAGCAGTACTTC.

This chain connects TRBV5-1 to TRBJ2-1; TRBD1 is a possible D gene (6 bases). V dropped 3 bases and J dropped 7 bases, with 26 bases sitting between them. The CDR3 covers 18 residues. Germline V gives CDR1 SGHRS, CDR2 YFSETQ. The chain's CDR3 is CASSWTWGRDVLINEQFF. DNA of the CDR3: TGCGCCAGCAGCTGGACCTGGGGGCGTGACGTACTAATAAATGAGCAGTTCTTC.

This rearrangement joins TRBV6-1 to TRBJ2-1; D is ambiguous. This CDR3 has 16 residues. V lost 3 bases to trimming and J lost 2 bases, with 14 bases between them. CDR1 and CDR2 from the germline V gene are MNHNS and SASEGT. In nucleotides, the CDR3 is TGTGCCAGCAGTGAGTTCGTAGTTATAGCCTACAATGAGCAGTTCTTC. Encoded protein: CASSEFVVIAYNEQFF.

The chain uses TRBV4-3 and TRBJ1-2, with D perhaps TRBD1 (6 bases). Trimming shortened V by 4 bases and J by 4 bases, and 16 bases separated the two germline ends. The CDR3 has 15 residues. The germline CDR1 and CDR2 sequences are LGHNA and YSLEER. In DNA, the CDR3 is TGCGCCAGCAGCCCCGCGTTGTGGGGGGCCTATGGCTACACCTTC. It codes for CASSPALWGAYGYTF.

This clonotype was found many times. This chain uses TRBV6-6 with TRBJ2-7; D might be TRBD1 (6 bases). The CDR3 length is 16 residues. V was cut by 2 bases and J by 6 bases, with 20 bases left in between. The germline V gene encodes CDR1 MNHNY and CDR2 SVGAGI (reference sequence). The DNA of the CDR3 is TGTGCCAGCAGTTACGGGCCAAATTACAGGGCCGGCGAGCAGTACTTC. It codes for CASSYGPNYRAGEQYF.

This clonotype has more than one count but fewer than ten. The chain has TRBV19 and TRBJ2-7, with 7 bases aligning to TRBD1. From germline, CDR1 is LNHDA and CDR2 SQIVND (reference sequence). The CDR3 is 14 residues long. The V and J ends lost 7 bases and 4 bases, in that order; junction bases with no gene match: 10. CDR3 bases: TGTGCCAGTAACCATCCGGGACAGTATTACGAGCAGTACTTC. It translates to CASNHPGQYYEQYF.

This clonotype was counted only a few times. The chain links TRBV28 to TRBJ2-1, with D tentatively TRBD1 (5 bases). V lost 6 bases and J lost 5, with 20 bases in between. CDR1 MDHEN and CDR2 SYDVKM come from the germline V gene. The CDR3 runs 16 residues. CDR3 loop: CASRGEKRRTNNEQFF. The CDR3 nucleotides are TGTGCCAGCAGGGGCGAAAAACGGCGGACAAACAATGAGCAGTTCTTC.

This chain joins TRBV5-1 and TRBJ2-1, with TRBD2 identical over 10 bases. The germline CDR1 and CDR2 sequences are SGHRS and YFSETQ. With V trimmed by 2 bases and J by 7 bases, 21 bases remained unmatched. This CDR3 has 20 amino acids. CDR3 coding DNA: TGCGCCAGCAGCTTTGGGCCTAGCGGGAGTCGATTTAATTGGGAGAATGAGCAGTTCTTC. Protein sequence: CASSFGPSGSRFNWENEQFF.

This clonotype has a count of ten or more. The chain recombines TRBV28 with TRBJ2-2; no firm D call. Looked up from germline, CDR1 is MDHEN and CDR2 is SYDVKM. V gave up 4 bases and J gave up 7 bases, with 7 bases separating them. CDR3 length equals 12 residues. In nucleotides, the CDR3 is TGTGCCAGCAGTTCGAACTACGGGGAGCTGTTTTTT. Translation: CASSSNYGELFF.

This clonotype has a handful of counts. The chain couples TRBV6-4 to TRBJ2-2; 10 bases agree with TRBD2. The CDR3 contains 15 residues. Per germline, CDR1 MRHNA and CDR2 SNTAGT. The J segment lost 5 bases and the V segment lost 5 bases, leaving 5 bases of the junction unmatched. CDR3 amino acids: CASSILAGGTGELFF. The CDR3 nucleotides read TGTGCCAGCAGTATATTAGCGGGAGGTACCGGGGAGCTGTTTTTT.

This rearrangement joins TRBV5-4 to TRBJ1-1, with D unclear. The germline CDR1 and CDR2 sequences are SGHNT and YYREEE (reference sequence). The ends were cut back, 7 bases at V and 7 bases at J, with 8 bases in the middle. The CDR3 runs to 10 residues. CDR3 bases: TGTGCCAGCGGCCGGGGTGAAGCTTTCTTT. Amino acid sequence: CASGRGEAFF.

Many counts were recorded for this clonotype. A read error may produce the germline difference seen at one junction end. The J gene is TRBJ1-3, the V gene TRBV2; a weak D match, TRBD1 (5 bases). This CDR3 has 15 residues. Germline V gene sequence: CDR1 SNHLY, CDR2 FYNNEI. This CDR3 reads CASREGRGDGNTIYF. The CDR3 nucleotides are TGTGCCAGCAGGGAAGGACGGGGGGACGGAAACACCATATATTTT. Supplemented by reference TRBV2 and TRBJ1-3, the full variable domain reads EPEVTQTPSHQVTQMGQEVILRCVPISNHLYFYWYRQILGQKVEFLVSFYNNEISEKSEIFDDQFSVERPDGSNFTLKIRSTKLEDSAMYFCASREGRGDGNTIYFGEGSWLTVV.

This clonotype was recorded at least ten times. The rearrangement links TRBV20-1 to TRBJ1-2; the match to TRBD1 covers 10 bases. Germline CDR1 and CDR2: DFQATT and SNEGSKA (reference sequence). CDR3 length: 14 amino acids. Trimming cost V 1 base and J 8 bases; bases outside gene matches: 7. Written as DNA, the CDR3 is TGCAGTGCTAGAGTTGCGGGACAGGGGATCGGCTACACCTTC. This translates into CSARVAGQGIGYTF.

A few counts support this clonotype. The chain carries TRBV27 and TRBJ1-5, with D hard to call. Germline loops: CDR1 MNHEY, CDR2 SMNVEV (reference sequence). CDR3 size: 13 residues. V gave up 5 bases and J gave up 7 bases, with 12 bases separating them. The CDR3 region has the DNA TGTGCCAGCAGTGACACCTTTAGCCAGCCCCAGCATTTT. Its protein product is CASSDTFSQPQHF.

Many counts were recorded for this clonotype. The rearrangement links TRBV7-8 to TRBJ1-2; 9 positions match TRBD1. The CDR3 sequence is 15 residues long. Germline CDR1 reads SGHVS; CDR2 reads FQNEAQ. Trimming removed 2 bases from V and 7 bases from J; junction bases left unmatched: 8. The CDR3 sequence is CASSLLGQGIGGYTF. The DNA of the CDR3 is TGTGCCAGCAGCTTACTGGGACAGGGTATAGGTGGCTACACCTTC.

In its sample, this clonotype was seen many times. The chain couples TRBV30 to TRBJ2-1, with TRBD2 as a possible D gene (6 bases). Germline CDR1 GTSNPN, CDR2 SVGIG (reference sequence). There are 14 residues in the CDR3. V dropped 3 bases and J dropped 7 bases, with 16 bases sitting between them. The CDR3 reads CAWSRDFSSNEQFF. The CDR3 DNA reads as TGTGCCTGGAGCCGGGACTTCTCCTCTAATGAGCAGTTCTTC.

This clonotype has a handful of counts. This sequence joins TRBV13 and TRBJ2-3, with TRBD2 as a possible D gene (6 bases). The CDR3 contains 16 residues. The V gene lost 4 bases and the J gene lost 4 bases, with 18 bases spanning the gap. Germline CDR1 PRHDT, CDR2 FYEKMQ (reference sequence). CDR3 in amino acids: CASSSETRGFPDTQYF. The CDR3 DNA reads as TGTGCCAGCAGCTCCGAGACTAGAGGTTTTCCAGATACGCAGTATTTT.

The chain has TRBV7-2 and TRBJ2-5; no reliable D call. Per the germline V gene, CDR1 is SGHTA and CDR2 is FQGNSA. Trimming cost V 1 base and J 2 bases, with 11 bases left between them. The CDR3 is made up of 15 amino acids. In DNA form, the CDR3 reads TGTGCCAGCAGCTTAGTTGGCGCGGCACAAGAGACCCAGTACTTC. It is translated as CASSLVGAAQETQYF.

The CDR3 DNA follows: TGTGCCAGCAGTGATAACGGCGGGAGGGCCGGGGATACGCAGTATTTT. It yields the protein CASSDNGGRAGDTQYF. The rearrangement links TRBV6-1 to TRBJ2-3, with 9 bases identical to TRBD2. V trimming: 3 bases; J trimming: 6 bases; junction bases outside the gene matches: 10. The germline V gene has CDR1 MNHNS and CDR2 SASEGT. The CDR3 contains 16 residues.

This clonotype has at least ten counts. The CDR3 sequence is CASSLPGRAETDTQYF. The CDR3 DNA reads as TGTGCCAGCAGTTTACCTGGAAGAGCGGAGACAGATACGCAGTATTTT. The chain couples TRBV28 to TRBJ2-3, with D tentatively TRBD2 (5 bases). The CDR3 spans 16 residues. CDR1 is MDHEN and CDR2 is SYDVKM in the germline V gene. V gave up 2 bases and J gave up 3 bases, with 15 bases separating them.

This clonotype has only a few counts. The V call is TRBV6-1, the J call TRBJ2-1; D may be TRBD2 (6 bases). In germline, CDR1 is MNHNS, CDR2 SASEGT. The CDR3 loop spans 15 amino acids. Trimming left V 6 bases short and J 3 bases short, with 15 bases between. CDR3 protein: CASSPSSGDYNEQFF. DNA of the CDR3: TGTGCCAGCAGCCCCAGTAGCGGCGACTACAATGAGCAGTTCTTC.

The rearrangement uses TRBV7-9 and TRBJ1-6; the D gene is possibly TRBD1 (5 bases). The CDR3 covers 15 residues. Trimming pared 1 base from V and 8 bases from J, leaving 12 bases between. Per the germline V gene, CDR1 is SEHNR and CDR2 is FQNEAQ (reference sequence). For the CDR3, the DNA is TGTGCCAGCAGCTTAGGTGGAGGGACGGATTCACCCCTCCACTTT. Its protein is CASSLGGGTDSPLHF.

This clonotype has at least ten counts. The CDR3 sequence is CASSPSAGRYEQYF. CDR3 in DNA: TGTGCCAGCAGCCCCTCTGCGGGACGCTACGAGCAGTACTTC. The V call is TRBV25-1, the J call TRBJ2-7, with a weak D call TRBD2 (6 bases). Germline values: CDR1 MGHDK, CDR2 SYGVNS. The V end was cut by 6 bases, the J end by 3 bases, with 15 bases between. The CDR3 extends over 14 amino acids.

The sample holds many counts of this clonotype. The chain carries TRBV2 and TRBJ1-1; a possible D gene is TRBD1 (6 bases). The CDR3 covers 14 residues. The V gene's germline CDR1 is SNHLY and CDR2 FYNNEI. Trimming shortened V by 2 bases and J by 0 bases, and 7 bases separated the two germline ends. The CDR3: CASSEQGMNTEAFF. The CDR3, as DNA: TGTGCCAGCAGTGAACAGGGGATGAACACTGAAGCTTTCTTT.

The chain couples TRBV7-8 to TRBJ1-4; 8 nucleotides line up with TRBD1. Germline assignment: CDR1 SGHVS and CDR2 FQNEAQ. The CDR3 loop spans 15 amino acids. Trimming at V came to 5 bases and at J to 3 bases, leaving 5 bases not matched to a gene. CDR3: CASSRNRGANEKLFF. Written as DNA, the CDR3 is TGTGCCAGCAGCCGGAACAGGGGGGCTAATGAAAAACTGTTTTTT.

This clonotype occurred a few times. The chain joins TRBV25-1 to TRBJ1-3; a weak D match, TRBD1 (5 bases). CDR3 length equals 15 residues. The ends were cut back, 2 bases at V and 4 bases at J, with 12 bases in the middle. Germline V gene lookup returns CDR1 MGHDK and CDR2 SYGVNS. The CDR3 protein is CASSELRQFGNTIYF. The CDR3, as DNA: TGTGCCAGCAGTGAACTCCGACAGTTCGGAAACACCATATATTTT.

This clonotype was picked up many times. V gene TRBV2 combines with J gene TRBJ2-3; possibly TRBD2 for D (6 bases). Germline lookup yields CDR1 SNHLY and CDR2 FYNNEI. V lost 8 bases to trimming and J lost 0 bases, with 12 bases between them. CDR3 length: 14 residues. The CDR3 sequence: CASYEGTSTDTQYF. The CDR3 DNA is TGTGCCAGCTACGAGGGGACTAGCACAGATACGCAGTATTTT.

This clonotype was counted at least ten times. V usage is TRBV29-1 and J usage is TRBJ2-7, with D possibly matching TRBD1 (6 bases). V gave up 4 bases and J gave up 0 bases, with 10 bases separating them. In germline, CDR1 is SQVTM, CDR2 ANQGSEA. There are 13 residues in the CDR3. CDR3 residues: CSVGQVNSYEQYF. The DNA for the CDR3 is TGCAGCGTTGGACAGGTCAACTCCTACGAGCAGTACTTC.

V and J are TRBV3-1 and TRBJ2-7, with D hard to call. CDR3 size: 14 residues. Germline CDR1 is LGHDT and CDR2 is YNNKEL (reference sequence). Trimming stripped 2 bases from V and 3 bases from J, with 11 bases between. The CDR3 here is CASSQSVYGYEQYF. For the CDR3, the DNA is TGTGCCAGCAGCCAAAGTGTATATGGCTACGAGCAGTACTTC.

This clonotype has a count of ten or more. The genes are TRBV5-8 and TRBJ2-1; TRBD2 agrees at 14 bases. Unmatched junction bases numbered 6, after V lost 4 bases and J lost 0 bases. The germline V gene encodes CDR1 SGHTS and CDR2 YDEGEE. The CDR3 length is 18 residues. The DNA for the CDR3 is TGTGCCAGCAGCCGTGGACTAGCGGGAGGAACCTCCTACAATGAGCAGTTCTTC. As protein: CASSRGLAGGTSYNEQFF.